This T cell receptor (beta chain) was profiled in a study of blood T cell repertoires in COVID-19. Study summary: Both acute and convalescent COVID-19 samples were obtained from the United States, Italy and Spain. PBMCs, B-cell-depleted T cells, or T cells were the source of the cDNA or gDNA that made up the material.

The authors' processing: Estimated nucleated cell counts came from reference gene primer amplification. Measured with immunoSEQ multiplex PCR; TCRdb has only the in-frame clones, and not every one. V, J and clone size are those of that table, while D and trimming were read from the DNA. The sample includes about 300,000 clones, approximately 85% of them seen just once. The CDR3 runs to 13 residues. The germline CDR1 and CDR2 sequences are SQVTM and ANQGSEA. V lost 3 bases and J 5 bases, leaving 13 bases between the germline ends. The J gene is TRBJ2-5, the V gene TRBV29-1; tentatively, D is TRBD2 (6 bases). The sample consisted of peripheral blood. The TCR sequence derives from a man aged 18 to 35 with active or convalescent COVID-19. This CDR3 is CSVDAGSWETQYF. DNA of the CDR3: TGCAGCGTTGATGCGGGAAGCTGGGAGACCCAGTACTTC.